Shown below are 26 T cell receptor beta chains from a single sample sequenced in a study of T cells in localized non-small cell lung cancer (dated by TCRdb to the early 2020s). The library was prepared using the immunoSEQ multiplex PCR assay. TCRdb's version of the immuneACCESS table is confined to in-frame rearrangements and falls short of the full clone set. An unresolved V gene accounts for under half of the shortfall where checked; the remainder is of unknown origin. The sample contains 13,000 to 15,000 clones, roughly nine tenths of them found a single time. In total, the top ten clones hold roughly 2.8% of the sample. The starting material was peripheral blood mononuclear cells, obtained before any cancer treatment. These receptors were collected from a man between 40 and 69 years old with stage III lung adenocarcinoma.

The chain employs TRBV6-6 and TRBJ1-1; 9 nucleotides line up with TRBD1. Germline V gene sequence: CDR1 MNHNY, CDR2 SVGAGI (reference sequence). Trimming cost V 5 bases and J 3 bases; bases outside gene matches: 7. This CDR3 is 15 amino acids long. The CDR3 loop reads CASSRTGEGDTEAFF. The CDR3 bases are TGTGCCAGCAGTCGGACAGGGGAGGGGGACACTGAAGCTTTCTTT.

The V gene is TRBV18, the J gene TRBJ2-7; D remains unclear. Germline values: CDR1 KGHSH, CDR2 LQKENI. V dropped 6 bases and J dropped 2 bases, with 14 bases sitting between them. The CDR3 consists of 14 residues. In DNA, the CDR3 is TGTGCCAGCTCTACGGGTTCATCAACCTACGAGCAGTACTTC. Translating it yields CASSTGSSTYEQYF.

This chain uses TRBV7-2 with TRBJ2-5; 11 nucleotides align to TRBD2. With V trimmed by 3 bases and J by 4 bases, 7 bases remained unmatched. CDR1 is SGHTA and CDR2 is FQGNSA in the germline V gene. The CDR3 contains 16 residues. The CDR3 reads CASSFTSGSGRETQYF. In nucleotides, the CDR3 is TGTGCCAGCAGCTTTACTAGCGGGAGTGGTCGAGAGACCCAGTACTTC.

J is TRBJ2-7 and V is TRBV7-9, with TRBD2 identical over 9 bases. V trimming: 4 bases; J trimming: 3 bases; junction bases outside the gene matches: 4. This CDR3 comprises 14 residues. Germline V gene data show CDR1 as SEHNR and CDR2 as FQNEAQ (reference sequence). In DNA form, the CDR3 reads TGTGCCAGCAGCTCGCTAGCGGGAAGCTACGAGCAGTACTTC. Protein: CASSSLAGSYEQYF. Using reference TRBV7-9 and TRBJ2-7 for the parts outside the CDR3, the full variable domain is DTGVSQNPRHKITKRGQNVTFRCDPISEHNRLYWYRQTLGQGPEFLTYFQNEAQLEKSRLLSDRFSAERPKGSFSTLEIQRTEQGDSAMYLCASSSLAGSYEQYFGPGTRLTVT.

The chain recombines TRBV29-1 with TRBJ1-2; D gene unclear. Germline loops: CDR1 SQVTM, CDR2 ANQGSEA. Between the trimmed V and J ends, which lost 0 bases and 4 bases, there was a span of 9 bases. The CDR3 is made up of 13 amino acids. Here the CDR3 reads CSVEDQSFYGYTF. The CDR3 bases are TGCAGCGTTGAAGATCAGTCCTTCTATGGCTACACCTTC.

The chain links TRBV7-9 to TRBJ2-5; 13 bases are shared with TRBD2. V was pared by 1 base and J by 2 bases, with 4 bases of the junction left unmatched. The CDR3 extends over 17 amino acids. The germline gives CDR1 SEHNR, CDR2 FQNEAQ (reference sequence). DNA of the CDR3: TGTGCCAGCAGCTTAGGAGGACTAGCGGGAGTACAAGAGACCCAGTACTTC. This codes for CASSLGGLAGVQETQYF.

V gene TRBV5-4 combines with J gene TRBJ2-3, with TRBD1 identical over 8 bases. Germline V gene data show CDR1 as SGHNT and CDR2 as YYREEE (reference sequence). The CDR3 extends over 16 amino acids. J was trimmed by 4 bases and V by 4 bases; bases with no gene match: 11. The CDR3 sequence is CASSGRTGRVSDTQYF. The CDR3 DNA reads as TGTGCCAGCAGCGGACGGACAGGGCGGGTATCAGATACGCAGTATTTT.

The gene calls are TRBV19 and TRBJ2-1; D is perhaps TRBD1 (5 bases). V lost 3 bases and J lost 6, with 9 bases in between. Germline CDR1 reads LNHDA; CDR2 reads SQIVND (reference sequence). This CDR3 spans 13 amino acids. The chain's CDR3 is CASSMLGVNEQFF. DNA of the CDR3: TGTGCCAGTAGTATGTTAGGGGTCAATGAGCAGTTCTTC.

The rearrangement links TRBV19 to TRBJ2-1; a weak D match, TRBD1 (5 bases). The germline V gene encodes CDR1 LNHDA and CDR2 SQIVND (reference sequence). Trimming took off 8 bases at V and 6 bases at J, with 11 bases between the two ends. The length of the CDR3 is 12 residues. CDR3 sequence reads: CASLGLSNEQFF. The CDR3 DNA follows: TGTGCCAGTTTGGGGCTTTCCAATGAGCAGTTCTTC.

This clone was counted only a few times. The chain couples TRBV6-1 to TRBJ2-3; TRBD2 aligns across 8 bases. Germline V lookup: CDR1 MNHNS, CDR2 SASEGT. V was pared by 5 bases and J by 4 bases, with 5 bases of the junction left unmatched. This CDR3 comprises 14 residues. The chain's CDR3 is CASSHGREADTQYF. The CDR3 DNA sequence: TGTGCCAGCAGTCACGGGAGGGAGGCAGATACGCAGTATTTT.

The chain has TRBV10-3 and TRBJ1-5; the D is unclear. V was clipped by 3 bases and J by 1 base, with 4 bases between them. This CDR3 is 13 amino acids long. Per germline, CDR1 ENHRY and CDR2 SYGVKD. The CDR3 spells CAISENSNQPQHF. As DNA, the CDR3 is TGTGCCATCAGTGAAAACAGCAATCAGCCCCAGCATTTT.

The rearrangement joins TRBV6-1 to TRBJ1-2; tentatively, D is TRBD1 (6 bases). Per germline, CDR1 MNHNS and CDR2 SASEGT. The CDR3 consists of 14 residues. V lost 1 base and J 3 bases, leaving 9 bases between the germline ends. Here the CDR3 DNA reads TGTGCCAGCAGTGAAGTCCACAGGGACTATGGCTACACCTTC. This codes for CASSEVHRDYGYTF.

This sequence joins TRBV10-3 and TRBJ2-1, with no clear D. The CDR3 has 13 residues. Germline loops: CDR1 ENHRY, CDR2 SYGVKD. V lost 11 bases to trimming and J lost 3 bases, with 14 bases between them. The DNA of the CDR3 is TGTGCCGCAGAACCGGAGTACTACAATGAGCAGTTCTTC. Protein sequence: CAAEPEYYNEQFF.

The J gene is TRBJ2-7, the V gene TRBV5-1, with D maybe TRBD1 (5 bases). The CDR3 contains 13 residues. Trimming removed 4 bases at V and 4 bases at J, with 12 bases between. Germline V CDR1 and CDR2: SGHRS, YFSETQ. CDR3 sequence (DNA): TGCGCCAGCAGCCAGGACACTGCATACGAGCAGTACTTC. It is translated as CASSQDTAYEQYF. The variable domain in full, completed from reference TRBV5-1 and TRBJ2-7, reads KAGVTQTPRYLIKTRGQQVTLSCSPISGHRSVSWYQQTPGQGLQFLFEYFSETQRNKGNFPGRFSGRQFSNSRSEMNVSTLELGDSALYLCASSQDTAYEQYFGPGTRLTVT.

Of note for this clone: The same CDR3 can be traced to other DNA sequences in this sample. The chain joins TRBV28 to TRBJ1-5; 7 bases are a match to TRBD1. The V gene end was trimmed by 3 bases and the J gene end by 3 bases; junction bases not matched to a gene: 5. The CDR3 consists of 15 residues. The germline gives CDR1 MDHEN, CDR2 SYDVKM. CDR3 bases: TGTGCCAGCAGTTTTCCCGACAGGGACAATCAGCCCCAGCATTTT. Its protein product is CASSFPDRDNQPQHF.

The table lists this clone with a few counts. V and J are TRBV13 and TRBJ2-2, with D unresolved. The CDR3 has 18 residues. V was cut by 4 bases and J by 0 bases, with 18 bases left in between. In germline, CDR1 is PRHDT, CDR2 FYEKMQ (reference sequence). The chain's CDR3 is CASSSRGRPLTNTGELFF. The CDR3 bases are TGTGCCAGCAGCTCTCGAGGACGGCCCCTGACGAACACCGGGGAGCTGTTTTTT.

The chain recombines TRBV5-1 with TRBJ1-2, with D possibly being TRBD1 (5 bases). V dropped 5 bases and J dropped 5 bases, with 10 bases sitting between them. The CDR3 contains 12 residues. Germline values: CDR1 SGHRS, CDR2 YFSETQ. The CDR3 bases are TGCGCCAGCAGGGAGACAGATTATGGCTACACCTTC. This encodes CASRETDYGYTF.

The CDR3, as DNA: TGTGCCAGCAGTGGATCCCCAGATACGCAGTATTTT. Protein product: CASSGSPDTQYF. This sequence joins TRBV28 and TRBJ2-3; D not resolved. The V end was cut by 5 bases, the J end by 4 bases, with 7 bases between. The V gene's germline CDR1 is MDHEN and CDR2 SYDVKM. This CDR3 has 12 residues. Full variable domain (rest looked up from reference TRBV28 and TRBJ2-3): DVKVTQSSRYLVKRTGEKVFLECVQDMDHENMFWYRQDPGLGLRLIYFSYDVKMKEKGDIPEGYSVSREKKERFSLILESASTNQTSMYLCASSGSPDTQYFGPGTRLTVL.

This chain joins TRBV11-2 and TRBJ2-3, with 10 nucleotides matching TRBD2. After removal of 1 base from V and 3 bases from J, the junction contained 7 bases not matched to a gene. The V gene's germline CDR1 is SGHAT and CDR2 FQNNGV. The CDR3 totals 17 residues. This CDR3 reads CASSLGVLAGGTDTQYF. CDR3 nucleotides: TGTGCCAGCAGCTTAGGGGTGTTAGCGGGAGGTACAGATACGCAGTATTTT.

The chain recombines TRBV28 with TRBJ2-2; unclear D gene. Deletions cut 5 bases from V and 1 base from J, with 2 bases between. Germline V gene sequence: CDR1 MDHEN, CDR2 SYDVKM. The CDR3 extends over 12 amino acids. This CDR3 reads CASSRNTGELFF. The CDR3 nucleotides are TGTGCCAGCAGTCGGAACACCGGGGAGCTGTTTTTT.

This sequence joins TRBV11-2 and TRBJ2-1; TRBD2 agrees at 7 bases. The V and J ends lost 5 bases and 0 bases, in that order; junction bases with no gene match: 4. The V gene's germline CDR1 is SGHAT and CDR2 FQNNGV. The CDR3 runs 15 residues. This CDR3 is CASSRGLGSYNEQFF. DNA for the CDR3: TGTGCCAGCAGCCGTGGACTAGGCTCCTACAATGAGCAGTTCTTC.

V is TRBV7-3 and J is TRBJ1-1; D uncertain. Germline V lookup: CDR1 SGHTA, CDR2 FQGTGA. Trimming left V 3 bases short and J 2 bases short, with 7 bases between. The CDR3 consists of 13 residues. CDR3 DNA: TGTGCCAGCAGCTTTGTATCTAACACTGAAGCTTTCTTT. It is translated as CASSFVSNTEAFF.

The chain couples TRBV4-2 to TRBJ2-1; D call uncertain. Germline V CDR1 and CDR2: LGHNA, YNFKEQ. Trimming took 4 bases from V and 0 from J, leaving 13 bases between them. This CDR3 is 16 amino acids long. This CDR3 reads CASSPNSLSSYNEQFF. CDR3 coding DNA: TGTGCCAGCAGCCCGAATTCCTTAAGCTCCTACAATGAGCAGTTCTTC.

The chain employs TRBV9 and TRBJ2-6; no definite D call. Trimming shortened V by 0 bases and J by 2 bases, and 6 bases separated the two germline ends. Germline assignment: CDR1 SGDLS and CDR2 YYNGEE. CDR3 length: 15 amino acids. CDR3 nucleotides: TGTGCCAGCAGCGTAGACCTGACTGGGGCCAACGTCCTGACTTTC. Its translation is CASSVDLTGANVLTF.

The CDR3 reads CASSVLRDRAFF. In nucleotides, the CDR3 is TGTGCCAGCAGTGTTCTACGGGATCGAGCTTTCTTT. The gene calls are TRBV6-1 and TRBJ1-1; no reliable D call. Trimming removed 4 bases from V and 10 bases from J, with 13 bases in between. This CDR3 has 12 residues. Germline lookup yields CDR1 MNHNS and CDR2 SASEGT.

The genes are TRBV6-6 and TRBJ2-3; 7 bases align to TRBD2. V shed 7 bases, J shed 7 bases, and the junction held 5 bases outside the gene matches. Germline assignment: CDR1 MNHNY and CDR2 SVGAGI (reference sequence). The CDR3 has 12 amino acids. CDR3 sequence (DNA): TGTGCCAGCACGGGGACTACCCATACGCAGTATTTT. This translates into CASTGTTHTQYF.